This passage covers 10 T cell receptor beta chains from one sample sequenced in a study of CD8 T cells in ankylosing spondylitis. Their target antigens are unknown. Study-level results: Ankylosing spondylitis blood appeared to carry a characteristic TCR beta motif of roughly 8 highly homologous variants.

TCRdb independently ran MiXCR on the 5' RACE reads; one entry per CDR3 protein. The sample lists 390,000 or so distinct CDR3 sequences, about 20% occurring once. Sequencing was carried out using blood, either unsorted or a sorted T cell fraction (not recorded which). The receptors stem from a male donor with ankylosing spondylitis.

The gene calls are TRBV29-1 and TRBJ2-7, with 11 bases lining up with TRBD2. Germline lookup yields CDR1 SQVTM and CDR2 ANQGSEA. V lost 3 bases to trimming and J lost 3 bases; unmatched junction nucleotides: 4. The CDR3 length is 14 residues. The CDR3 protein is CSVDGLAGGYEQYF. For the CDR3, the DNA is TGCAGCGTTGATGGGCTAGCGGGAGGCTACGAGCAGTACTTC.

The chain carries TRBV9 and TRBJ2-1, with 11 bases fitting TRBD2. The junction had 7 bases not matched to a gene; V was cut back by 0 bases and J by 8 bases. The CDR3 is 16 residues long. CDR1 and CDR2 (germline): SGDLS, YYNGEE. The CDR3 loop is CASSVGGSGRADEQFF. The CDR3 nucleotides read TGTGCCAGCAGCGTAGGAGGTAGCGGGAGGGCCGATGAGCAGTTCTTC.

In its sample, this clonotype was seen a few times. V gene TRBV6-5 combines with J gene TRBJ2-7; the match to TRBD2 covers 9 bases. V shed 0 bases, J shed 6 bases, and the junction held 9 bases outside the gene matches. This CDR3 has 16 amino acids. The germline V gene has CDR1 MNHEY and CDR2 SVGAGI. The CDR3, as DNA: TGTGCCAGCAGTTACTCGAATCGCCTAGCGGGAAGCGAGCAGTACTTC. It translates to CASSYSNRLAGSEQYF.

This clonotype was picked up one time. The chain recombines TRBV11-3 with TRBJ2-7, with TRBD1 matching 10 bases. V dropped 5 bases and J dropped 7; count of bases not matched to a gene: 8. The germline V gene encodes CDR1 SGHNT and CDR2 YENEEA. The CDR3 sequence is 14 residues long. The CDR3 spells CASSRRQGAMEQYF. Here the CDR3 DNA reads TGTGCCAGCAGCCGCCGACAGGGGGCTATGGAGCAGTACTTC.

The chain combines TRBV6-2 or TRBV6-3 with TRBJ2-7, with TRBD2 matching 11 bases. Germline V gene sequence: CDR1 MNHEY, CDR2 SVGEGT. The CDR3 sequence is 18 residues long. With 3 bases clipped from V and 5 bases from J, the junction kept 15 bases outside the gene matches. The CDR3 DNA follows: TGTGCCAGCAGTTATGTTCTAGCGGGAGGCCTCGAGGACGACGAGCAGTACTTC. Translation: CASSYVLAGGLEDDEQYF.

The chain recombines TRBV6-1 with TRBJ1-5; 10 nucleotides match TRBD1. Trimming cost V 0 bases and J 9 bases; bases outside gene matches: 5. There are 15 residues in the CDR3. Germline-derived CDR1 and CDR2 are MNHNS and SASEGT. CDR3 loop: CASSEAGTGALPQHF. CDR3 DNA: TGTGCCAGCAGTGAAGCGGGGACAGGGGCATTGCCCCAGCATTTT.

J is TRBJ1-6 and V is TRBV7-3; 7 bases map to TRBD1. The germline CDR1 and CDR2 sequences are SGHTA and FQGTGA. This CDR3 has 15 amino acids. J was trimmed by 7 bases and V by 5 bases; bases with no gene match: 8. The CDR3 loop is CASSRYRGRNSPLHF. The CDR3 bases are TGTGCCAGCAGCAGGTACAGGGGACGGAATTCACCCCTCCACTTT.

This clonotype showed up just a few times. DNA for the CDR3: TGTGCCAGCAGCTTATCGGTAGGAGAGAATCAGCCCCAGCATTTT. Encoded protein: CASSLSVGENQPQHF. The chain joins TRBV7-9 to TRBJ1-5; no definite D call. Germline assignment: CDR1 SEHNR and CDR2 FQNEAQ (reference sequence). There are 15 residues in the CDR3. V gave up 2 bases and J gave up 4 bases, with 12 bases separating them.

This clonotype turned up a few times. The genes are TRBV7-8 and TRBJ2-1; D perhaps matches TRBD2 (6 bases). Germline values: CDR1 SGHVS, CDR2 FQNEAQ. This CDR3 has 15 amino acids. Between the trimmed V and J ends, which lost 5 bases and 6 bases, there was a span of 17 bases. The CDR3 loop reads CASSPQEWRGNEQFF. CDR3 nucleotide sequence: TGTGCCAGCAGCCCCCAGGAGTGGCGGGGCAATGAGCAGTTCTTC.

The chain joins TRBV11-3 to TRBJ1-1, with a weak D call TRBD1 (5 bases). The germline CDR1 and CDR2 sequences are SGHNT and YENEEA. The CDR3 loop spans 13 amino acids. V dropped 4 bases and J dropped 3 bases, with 9 bases sitting between them. CDR3 protein: CASSSLGDTEAFF. Here the CDR3 DNA reads TGTGCCAGCAGCTCATTAGGGGACACTGAAGCTTTCTTT.